This passage covers 18 T cell receptor beta chains from one sample sequenced in a study of early stage breast cancer tumors (dated by TCRdb to the late 2010s). The library was made by the immunoSEQ multiplex PCR assay. TCRdb re-hosts the immuneACCESS table, in-frame sequences only. Its copies lack some clones; in the studies checked, an unresolved V gene accounts for under half of them, and the cause for the rest is not known. This sample is represented by some 19,000 clones; about 70% of them were singletons. Of the sample, 28% is held by the ten largest clones. Sequencing was carried out using blood. These receptors were obtained from a person in their sixties or seventies with breast cancer.

The chain employs TRBV7-9 and TRBJ2-3; D gene ambiguous. Germline CDR1 and CDR2: SEHNR and FQNEAQ (reference sequence). Trimming cost V 5 bases and J 4 bases, with 7 bases left between them. This CDR3 contains 12 residues. CDR3 sequence: CASSPRADTQYF. The CDR3 DNA is TGTGCCAGCAGCCCAAGGGCAGATACGCAGTATTTT.

The V call is TRBV19, the J call TRBJ1-5; the D is unclear. Per germline, CDR1 LNHDA and CDR2 SQIVND (reference sequence). V was cut by 10 bases and J by 0 bases, with 16 bases left in between. The CDR3 covers 15 residues. CDR3 amino acids: CATSTQLYSNQPQHF. The CDR3 bases are TGTGCCACCTCGACGCAACTTTATAGCAATCAGCCCCAGCATTTT.

This clone has only a few counts. The J gene is TRBJ1-6, the V gene TRBV5-1, with D tentatively TRBD1 (6 bases). The germline V gene has CDR1 SGHRS and CDR2 YFSETQ. V was shortened by 3 bases and J by 10 bases, with 11 bases between the two germline ends. The CDR3 runs 13 residues. The CDR3 nucleotides are TGCGCCAGCAGCTCAGGGGTCAAATCACCCCTCCACTTT. This codes for CASSSGVKSPLHF.

The chain links TRBV2 to TRBJ2-3; TRBD2 matches 8 bases. The CDR3 runs to 14 residues. V trimming: 5 bases; J trimming: 2 bases; junction bases outside the gene matches: 3. Germline loops: CDR1 SNHLY, CDR2 FYNNEI. The CDR3 loop is CASSLRGDTDTQYF. Here the CDR3 DNA reads TGTGCCAGCAGTCTGCGGGGGGACACAGATACGCAGTATTTT. Complete variable domain (other parts from reference TRBV2 and TRBJ2-3): EPEVTQTPSHQVTQMGQEVILRCVPISNHLYFYWYRQILGQKVEFLVSFYNNEISEKSEIFDDQFSVERPDGSNFTLKIRSTKLEDSAMYFCASSLRGDTDTQYFGPGTRLTVL.

This clone was detected a few times. This rearrangement joins TRBV9 to TRBJ1-2; TRBD1 agrees at 7 bases. Germline V gives CDR1 SGDLS, CDR2 YYNGEE. J lost 3 bases, V lost 3 bases, and 8 bases had no gene match. This CDR3 has 15 residues. The CDR3 DNA reads as TGTGCCAGCAGCGCGCAGGGGGGGGCCTACTATGGCTACACCTTC. Its protein is CASSAQGGAYYGYTF. Looking up the rest from reference TRBV9 and TRBJ1-2 gives the full variable domain: DSGVTQTPKHLITATGQRVTLRCSPRSGDLSVYWYQQSLDQGLQFLIQYYNGEERAKGNILERFSAQQFPDLHSELNLSSLELGDSALYFCASSAQGGAYYGYTFGSGTRLTVV.

This clone was seen a single time. The chain joins TRBV5-1 to TRBJ2-5; no definite D call. CDR1 is SGHRS, CDR2 YFSETQ, per germline. Trimming cost V 0 bases and J 5 bases, with 17 bases left between them. This CDR3 spans 16 amino acids. The chain's CDR3 is CASSLDRHRVRETQYF. The CDR3 coding sequence is TGCGCCAGCAGCTTGGATCGTCACCGAGTACGGGAGACCCAGTACTTC.

By sample fraction, this clone is medium-sized. The chain joins TRBV11-3 to TRBJ2-3; D is undetermined. V gave up 3 bases and J gave up 7 bases, with 8 bases separating them. The germline CDR1 and CDR2 sequences are SGHNT and YENEEA. CDR3 length: 12 residues. Here the CDR3 reads CASSFNYNTQYF. The CDR3 DNA sequence: TGTGCCAGCAGCTTCAATTATAATACGCAGTATTTT. Using reference TRBV11-3 and TRBJ2-3 for the parts outside the CDR3, the full variable domain is EAGVVQSPRYKIIEKKQPVAFWCNPISGHNTLYWYLQNLGQGPELLIRYENEEAVDDSQLPKDRFSAERLKGVDSTLKIQPAELGDSAVYLCASSFNYNTQYFGPGTRLTVL.

V gene TRBV19 combines with J gene TRBJ1-4; a possible D gene is TRBD1 (6 bases). The CDR3 has 14 amino acids. With 6 bases removed from V and 0 bases from J, the gap between germline ends came to 8 bases. From germline, CDR1 is LNHDA and CDR2 SQIVND (reference sequence). The CDR3 nucleotides are TGTGCCAGTAGCAGGACAGCAACTAATGAAAAACTGTTTTTT. It encodes CASSRTATNEKLFF.

The rearrangement joins TRBV30 to TRBJ2-1; 7 nucleotides agree with TRBD2. CDR3 length: 11 amino acids. J lost 14 bases, V lost 2 bases, and 6 bases had no gene match. Germline V lookup: CDR1 GTSNPN, CDR2 SVGIG (reference sequence). The DNA of the CDR3 is TGTGCCTGGAGTTCGGGAGGTCTTGAGTTCTTC. Its translation is CAWSSGGLEFF.

V gene TRBV29-1 combines with J gene TRBJ2-1; 8 positions match TRBD2. V lost 7 bases, J lost 3 bases, and 5 bases stayed unmatched. The CDR3 has 13 amino acids. The V gene's germline CDR1 is SQVTM and CDR2 ANQGSEA. CDR3 loop: CSAVAGIYNEQFF. CDR3 in DNA: TGCAGCGCCGTAGCGGGGATCTACAATGAGCAGTTCTTC.

The chain is built from TRBV2 and TRBJ1-1, with 7 bases identical to TRBD1. This CDR3 is built from 15 residues. The J segment lost 4 bases and the V segment lost 2 bases, leaving 7 bases of the junction unmatched. CDR1 and CDR2 (germline): SNHLY, FYNNEI. CDR3 DNA: TGTGCCAGCAGTGAATGGGGCAGGGGGGGCACTGAAGCTTTCTTT. Encoded protein: CASSEWGRGGTEAFF.

This clone turned up a few times. The chain combines TRBV28 with TRBJ1-5; 7 bases fit TRBD1. V lost 6 bases, J lost 4 bases, and 15 bases stayed unmatched. This CDR3 region has 17 residues. Germline-derived CDR1 and CDR2 are MDHEN and SYDVKM. CDR3 amino acids: CASRENRGDTKNQPQHF. CDR3 nucleotide sequence: TGTGCCAGCAGGGAAAACAGGGGCGATACAAAAAATCAGCCCCAGCATTTT.

The J gene is TRBJ2-5, the V gene TRBV9, with 7 bases fitting TRBD1. This CDR3 region has 14 residues. V was clipped by 3 bases and J by 1 base; unmatched bases: 3. Germline loops: CDR1 SGDLS, CDR2 YYNGEE. The CDR3 bases are TGTGCCAGCAGCGGAGGGGGCTCCCAAGAGACCCAGTACTTC. Protein sequence: CASSGGGSQETQYF.

The rearrangement links TRBV2 to TRBJ1-4; D may be TRBD1 (6 bases). The CDR3 covers 14 residues. CDR1 and CDR2 from the germline V gene are SNHLY and FYNNEI. The ends were cut back, 7 bases at V and 7 bases at J, with 16 bases in the middle. The CDR3 DNA reads as TGTGCCAGCAAGGGACAAGGCGGGAGTGAAAAACTGTTTTTT. It specifies CASKGQGGSEKLFF.

J is TRBJ2-7 and V is TRBV2; 7 bases are a match to TRBD1. Germline V gene lookup returns CDR1 SNHLY and CDR2 FYNNEI. CDR3 length: 16 amino acids. J was trimmed by 5 bases and V by 1 base; bases with no gene match: 11. This CDR3 is CASSEVHRGRGHEQYF. In DNA form, the CDR3 reads TGTGCCAGCAGTGAAGTTCACAGGGGTAGAGGCCACGAGCAGTACTTC.

The V call is TRBV6-1, the J call TRBJ2-7; possible D gene TRBD1, 5 bases. Trimming removed 1 base from V and 3 bases from J, with 7 bases in between. Germline loops: CDR1 MNHNS, CDR2 SASEGT. This CDR3 is 13 amino acids long. The CDR3: CASSEGGNYEQYF. The CDR3 region has the DNA TGTGCCAGCAGTGAAGGGGGCAACTACGAGCAGTACTTC.

This chain uses TRBV7-3 with TRBJ2-5; D is uncertain. Trimming pared 0 bases from V and 3 bases from J, leaving 5 bases between. Germline V gene sequence: CDR1 SGHTA, CDR2 FQGTGA. The CDR3 length is 13 residues. CDR3 sequence: CASSLTKEETQYF. The CDR3 region has the DNA TGTGCCAGCAGCTTAACAAAAGAAGAGACCCAGTACTTC. The variable domain in full, completed from reference TRBV7-3 and TRBJ2-5, reads GAGVSQTPSNKVTEKGKYVELRCDPISGHTALYWYRQSLGQGPEFLIYFQGTGAADDSGLPNDRFFAVRPEGSVSTLKIQRTERGDSAVYLCASSLTKEETQYFGPGTRLLVL.

CDR3 nucleotides: TGCGCCAGCAGTATCCCCCGGGCCACCCAAGAGACCCAGTACTTC. As protein: CASSIPRATQETQYF. The J gene is TRBJ2-5, the V gene TRBV5-1; no definite D call. Germline V gene lookup returns CDR1 SGHRS and CDR2 YFSETQ. The length of the CDR3 is 15 residues. Trimming took off 5 bases at V and 1 base at J, with 15 bases between the two ends.